This T cell receptor beta chain was documented in a study of T cell repertoires in cytomegalovirus infection. The study's findings and limits: Carriage of CMV together with the relevant HLA was identifiable through cumulative public TCR beta family frequency.

In this sample, this clonotype turned up many times. As yet, its antigen is unknown. Germline V gene data show CDR1 as SGHTA and CDR2 as FQGTGA. The CDR3 runs 15 residues. The J segment lost 8 bases and the V segment lost 5 bases, leaving 9 bases of the junction unmatched. TCRdb reanalysed the reads using MiXCR and keeps one entry per CDR3 protein. The sample comprises fewer than 250,000 distinct CDR3 sequences, roughly 12% of which are singletons, and 1.6% rests with the top ten. Specimen: PBMCs. The TCR was taken from a human donor in good health (CMV status not recorded). Some clones in this sample may be carry-over from other donors' samples. J is TRBJ2-1 and V is TRBV7-3; 10 bases align to TRBD2. CDR3 bases: TGTGCCAGCAGCCATCCCGGGACTAGCGTCGATGAGCAGTTCTTC. Protein product: CASSHPGTSVDEQFF.